The sequence of this T cell receptor (beta chain) was determined in a study of CD8 T cells in Susac syndrome (dated by TCRdb to between 2018 and 2021). With respect to the entire study: Of the Susac syndrome patients who were sequenced, eight or nine were in clinical remission while more than five had clinically active disease. Susac syndrome patients were therapy-naive, on corticosteroids (some also receiving IVIg), or on IVIg alone at blood withdrawal. The study used repertoire sequencing to test whether antigen drove CD8+ T cell activation and differentiation in Susac syndrome. CD8+ T cell repertoire clonality was compared between some 13 healthy donors, some 14 Susac syndrome patients and some 15 multiple sclerosis patients.

To note about this clonotype: The antigen this receptor binds is unknown. The record has no base qualities; no much larger clone is one base away.

Peripheral blood CD8+ and CD4+ T cells from healthy donors, Susac syndrome patients and multiple sclerosis patients were profiled using high-throughput TCR beta sequencing. The Susac syndrome patients fulfilled recently defined diagnostic criteria for definite or probable disease. Bulk CD8+ and CD4+ T cells were purified by magnetic negative isolation, while CD8+ TEMRA cells were enriched using FACS. Blood was collected in EDTA tubes and processed within 24 hours, with PBMCs isolated through density gradient centrifugation. PBMCs destined for TCR sequencing were cryopreserved in liquid nitrogen and later thawed in a 37 °C water bath. A purity of at least 90% was achieved for sorted or isolated CD4+, CD8+ and CD8+ TEMRA cells. Points the paper makes about the study in general: In the total CD8+ and CD8+ TEMRA repertoires, around 15 and five Susac-specific public clones, respectively, were identified. Clonal expansion was observed in Susac syndrome CD8+ repertoires, with the highest expansion in CD8+ TEMRA cells and greater expansion in clinically active than in remitting patients. The study acknowledged that relatively few individuals were included in the TCR sequencing and HLA analysis.

RNA was extracted using the RNeasy kit, and roughly 0.45 to 1 microgram was reverse transcribed with random hexamers. TCR beta CDR3 regions were amplified with the immunoSEQ multiplex PCR assay covering 54 Vbeta and 13 Jbeta segments. To correct PCR amplification bias, a synthetic template baseline was used for both primer optimization and computational correction. In the authors' own workflow: Reads were annotated to V, D and J genes according to IMGT and were analyzed with immunoSEQ Analyzer, with only productive sequences retained. To calculate clonality, Shannon entropy was normalized by log2 of the number of productive unique sequences and then subtracted from one. For each patient and control, public and private clones were evaluated within the 100 most prevalent clones. Susac-specific clones were defined as absent from healthy and MS cohorts, over a thousand published viral clones and other ImmuneACCESS disease sequences. Starting from the raw public reads, TCRdb applied fastp trimming at Q25, assembled clones with MiXCR and retained in-frame beta chains. Each entry merges the rows of one CDR3 protein and shows their most common DNA and genes. Here the V and J calls rest on TCRdb's processing, not on the authors' analysis. Across this sample there are around 80,000 distinct CDR3 sequences, with about 93% seen only once. The ten largest clones represent 0.45% of the sample.

The germline V gene yields MNHEY for CDR1 and SVGAGI for CDR2. V is cut by 5 bases and J by 8 bases, and the space between the germline ends is 13 bases. CDR3 length: 14 amino acids, cysteine to phenylalanine. Only the CDR3 DNA is retained, 42 bases long and in frame from the first base. The sample consisted of CD8+ T cells from PBMCs. The rearrangement joined TRBV6-5 to TRBJ1-6; matching of 6 bases hints at TRBD1 as the D gene. The receptor comes from a human donor with Susac syndrome. The DNA reads as follows: TGTGCCAGCAGTGGCAGGGGTCCCGATTCACCCCTCCACTTT. The encoded protein is CASSGRGPDSPLHF.